The clone carrying this T cell receptor beta chain appeared a single time. Its antigen is still unknown. These data belong to a study of shared clonotypes between healthy human individuals. Regarding the study as a whole: Compared with clonotypes that all four donors shared, non-shared clonotypes had lower generation probabilities.

V lost 5 bases and J lost 3, with 11 bases in between. The length of the CDR3 is 13 residues. Germline-derived CDR1 and CDR2 are MGHRA and YSYEKL. Produced via immunoSEQ multiplex PCR; TCRdb's table is partial and in-frame only. In the table there are millions of clones, approximately 94% of which are singletons. CD45RO negativity and positive selection for CCR7 defined naive CD8 cells, a population that excluded terminally differentiated effector memory CD45RA+ cells. Sequencing input: naive CD8+ T cells sorted from blood. The clonotype comes from a man aged 18 to 30 in good health. This chain joins TRBV4-1 and TRBJ2-7; D is possibly TRBD1 (5 bases). CDR3 residues: CASSTDTVYEQYF. The CDR3 DNA is TGCGCCAGCAGCACGGACACAGTCTACGAGCAGTACTTC.